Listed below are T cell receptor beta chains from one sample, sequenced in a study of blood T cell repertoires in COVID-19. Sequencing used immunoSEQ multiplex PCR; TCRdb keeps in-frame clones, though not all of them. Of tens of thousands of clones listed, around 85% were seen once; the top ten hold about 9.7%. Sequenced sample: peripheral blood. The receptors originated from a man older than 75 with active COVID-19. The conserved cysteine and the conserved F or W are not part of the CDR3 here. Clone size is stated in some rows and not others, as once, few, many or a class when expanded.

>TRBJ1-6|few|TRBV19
ASSMVRDSPLH
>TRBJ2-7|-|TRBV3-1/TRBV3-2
ASSQGTGGEQY
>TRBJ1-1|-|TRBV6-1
ASWGGFTEAF
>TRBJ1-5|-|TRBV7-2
ASSLVRNQPQH
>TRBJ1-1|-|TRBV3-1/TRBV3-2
ASSPTGVGTGEAF
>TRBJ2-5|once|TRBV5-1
ASSLGLAGYQETQY
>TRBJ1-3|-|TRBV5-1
ASSLGWTSTGNTIY
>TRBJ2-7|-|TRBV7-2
ASSLRLVNYEQY
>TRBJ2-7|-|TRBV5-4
ASSLAETGVSYEQY
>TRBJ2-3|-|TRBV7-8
ASSTGTRFSDTQY
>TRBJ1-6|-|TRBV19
ASSKQVDSPLH
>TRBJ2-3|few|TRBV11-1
ASSLRTSDTDTQY
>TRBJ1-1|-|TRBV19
ASSVRRTEAF
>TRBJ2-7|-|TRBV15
ATSRDLGASPGVYEQY
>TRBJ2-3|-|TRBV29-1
SVESLLSTDTQY
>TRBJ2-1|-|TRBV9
ASSVVESGGYNEQF
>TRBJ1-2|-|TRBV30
AWNRQGIGGYT
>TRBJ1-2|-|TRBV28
ASSLTDRTYGYT
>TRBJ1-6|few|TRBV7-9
ASNSTGSYNSPLH
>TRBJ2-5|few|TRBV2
ASSPSQARAQY